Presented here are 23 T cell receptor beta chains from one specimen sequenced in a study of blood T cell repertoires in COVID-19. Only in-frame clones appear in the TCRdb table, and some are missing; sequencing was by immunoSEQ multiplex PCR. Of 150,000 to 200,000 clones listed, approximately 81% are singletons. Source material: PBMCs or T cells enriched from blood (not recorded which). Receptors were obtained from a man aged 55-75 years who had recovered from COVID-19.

CDR3 in DNA: TGTGCCAGCAGCCGGGGACAGGGGACCTCGGAAGCTTTCTTT. It codes for CASSRGQGTSEAFF. The V call is TRBV3-1 (or the pseudogene TRBV3-2), the J call TRBJ1-1, with 10 bases fitting TRBD1. Germline values: CDR1 LGHDT, CDR2 YNNKEL (reference sequence). The CDR3 consists of 14 residues. The junction had 7 bases not matched to a gene; V was cut back by 4 bases and J by 8 bases.

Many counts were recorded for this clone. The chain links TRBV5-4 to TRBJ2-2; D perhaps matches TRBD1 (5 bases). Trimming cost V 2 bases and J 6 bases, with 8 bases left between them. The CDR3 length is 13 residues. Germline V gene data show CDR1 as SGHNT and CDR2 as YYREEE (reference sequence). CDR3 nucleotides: TGTGCCAGCAGCTTTCAGGGATCCGGGGAGCTGTTTTTT. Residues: CASSFQGSGELFF.

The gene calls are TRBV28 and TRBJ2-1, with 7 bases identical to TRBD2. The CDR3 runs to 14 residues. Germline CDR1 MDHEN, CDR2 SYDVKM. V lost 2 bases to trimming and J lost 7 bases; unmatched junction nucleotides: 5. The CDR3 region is CASSLSGRVNEQFF. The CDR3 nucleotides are TGTGCCAGCAGTTTAAGTGGGAGGGTGAATGAGCAGTTCTTC.

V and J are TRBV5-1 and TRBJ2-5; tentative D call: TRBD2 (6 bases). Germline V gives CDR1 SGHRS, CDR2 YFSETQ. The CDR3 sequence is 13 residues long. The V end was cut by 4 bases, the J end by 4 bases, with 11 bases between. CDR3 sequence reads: CASSTRDSETQYF. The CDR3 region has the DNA TGCGCCAGCAGCACACGGGACTCAGAGACCCAGTACTTC.

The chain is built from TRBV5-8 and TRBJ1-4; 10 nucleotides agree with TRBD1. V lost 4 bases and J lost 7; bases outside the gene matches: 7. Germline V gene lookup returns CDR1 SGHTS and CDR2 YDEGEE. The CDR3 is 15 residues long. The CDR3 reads CASSSSDRGGEKLFF. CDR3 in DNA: TGTGCCAGCAGCAGCTCGGACAGGGGGGGTGAAAAACTGTTTTTT.

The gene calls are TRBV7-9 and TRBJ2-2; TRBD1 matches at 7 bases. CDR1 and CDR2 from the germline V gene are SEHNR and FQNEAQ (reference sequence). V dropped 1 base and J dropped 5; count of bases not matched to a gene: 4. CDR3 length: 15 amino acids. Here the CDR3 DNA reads TGTGCCAGCAGCTTAGTATCCAGGGGGACCGGGGAGCTGTTTTTT. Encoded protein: CASSLVSRGTGELFF.

The CDR3 nucleotides read TGTGCCAGCAGCTTTAACAGGGGGCGAGAGACCCAGTACTTC. This encodes CASSFNRGRETQYF. This sequence joins TRBV7-8 and TRBJ2-5, with 9 bases fitting TRBD1. The CDR3 extends over 14 amino acids. After removal of 3 bases from V and 4 bases from J, the junction contained 3 bases not matched to a gene. CDR1 is SGHVS and CDR2 is FQNEAQ in the germline V gene.

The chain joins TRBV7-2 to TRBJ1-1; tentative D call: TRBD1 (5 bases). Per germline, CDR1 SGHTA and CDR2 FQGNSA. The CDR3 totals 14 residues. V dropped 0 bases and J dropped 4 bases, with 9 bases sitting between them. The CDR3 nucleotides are TGTGCCAGCAGCTTAGCGCGCGACAGCACTGAAGCTTTCTTT. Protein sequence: CASSLARDSTEAFF.

The DNA of the CDR3 is TGTGCCAGCAGAACACTAGCGGGAGGGGACACCGGGGAGCTGTTTTTT. It specifies CASRTLAGGDTGELFF. The V and J genes are TRBV28 and TRBJ2-2, with 13 bases that match TRBD2. V lost 6 bases to trimming and J lost 3 bases; unmatched junction nucleotides: 4. CDR1 and CDR2 from the germline V gene are MDHEN and SYDVKM. The CDR3 runs to 16 residues.

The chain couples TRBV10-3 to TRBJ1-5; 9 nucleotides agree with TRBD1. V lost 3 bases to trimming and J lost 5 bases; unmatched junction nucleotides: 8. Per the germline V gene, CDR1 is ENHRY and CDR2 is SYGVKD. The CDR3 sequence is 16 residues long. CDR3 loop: CAISDPTGGADQPQHF. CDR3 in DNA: TGTGCCATCAGTGATCCTACAGGGGGCGCCGATCAGCCCCAGCATTTT.

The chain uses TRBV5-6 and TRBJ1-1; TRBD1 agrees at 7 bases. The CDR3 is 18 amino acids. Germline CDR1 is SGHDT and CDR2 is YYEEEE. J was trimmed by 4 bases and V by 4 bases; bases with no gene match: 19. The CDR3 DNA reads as TGTGCCAGCAGCCCTCTAGACAGGGCTTGGGGGCCAAGCACTGAAGCTTTCTTT. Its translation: CASSPLDRAWGPSTEAFF.

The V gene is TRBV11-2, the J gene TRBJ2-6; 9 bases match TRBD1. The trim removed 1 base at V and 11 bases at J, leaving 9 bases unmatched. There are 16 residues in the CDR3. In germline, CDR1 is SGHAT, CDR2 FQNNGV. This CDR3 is CASSLAAPGTGYVLTF. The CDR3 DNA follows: TGTGCCAGCAGCTTAGCAGCCCCCGGGACAGGGTACGTCCTGACTTTC.

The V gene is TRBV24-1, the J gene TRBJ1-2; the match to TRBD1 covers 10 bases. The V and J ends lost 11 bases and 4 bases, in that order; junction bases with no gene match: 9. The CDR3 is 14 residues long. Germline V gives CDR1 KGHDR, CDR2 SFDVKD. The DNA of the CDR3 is TGTGCCATAGAAAGACAGGGGGCTAGCTATGGCTACACCTTC. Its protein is CAIERQGASYGYTF.

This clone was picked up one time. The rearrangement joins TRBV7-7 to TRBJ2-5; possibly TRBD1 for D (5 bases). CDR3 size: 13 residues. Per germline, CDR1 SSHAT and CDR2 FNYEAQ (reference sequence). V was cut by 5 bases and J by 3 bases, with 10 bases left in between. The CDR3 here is CASSTDTEETQYF. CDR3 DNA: TGTGCCAGCAGCACGGACACGGAAGAGACCCAGTACTTC. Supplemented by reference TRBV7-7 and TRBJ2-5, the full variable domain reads GAGVSQSPRYKVTKRGQDVTLRCDPISSHATLYWYQQALGQGPEFLTYFNYEAQPDKSGLPSDRFSAERPEGSISTLTIQRTEQRDSAMYRCASSTDTEETQYFGPGTRLLVL.

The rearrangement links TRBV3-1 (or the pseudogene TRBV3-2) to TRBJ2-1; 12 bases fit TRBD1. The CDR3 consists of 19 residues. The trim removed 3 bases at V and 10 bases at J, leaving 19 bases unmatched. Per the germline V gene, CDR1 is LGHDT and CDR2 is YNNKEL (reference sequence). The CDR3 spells CASSHTGTGGQHRVSEQFF. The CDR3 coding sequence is TGTGCCAGCAGCCATACCGGGACAGGGGGCCAGCATAGGGTGAGCGAGCAGTTCTTC.

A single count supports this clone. The CDR3 sequence is CASSYYGSNYGYTF. CDR3 DNA sequence: TGTGCCAGCAGTTACTACGGTTCTAACTATGGCTACACCTTC. The gene calls are TRBV6-5 and TRBJ1-2; D is uncertain. CDR1 and CDR2 (germline): MNHEY, SVGAGI. CDR3 size: 14 residues. V lost 1 base and J 0 bases, leaving 6 bases between the germline ends.

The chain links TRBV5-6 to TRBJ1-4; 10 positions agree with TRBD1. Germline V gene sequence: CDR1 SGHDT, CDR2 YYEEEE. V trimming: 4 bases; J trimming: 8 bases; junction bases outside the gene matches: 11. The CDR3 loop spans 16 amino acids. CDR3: CASSHDRGRTQEKLFF. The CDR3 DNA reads TGTGCCAGCAGCCACGACAGGGGGCGTACTCAGGAAAAACTGTTTTTT.

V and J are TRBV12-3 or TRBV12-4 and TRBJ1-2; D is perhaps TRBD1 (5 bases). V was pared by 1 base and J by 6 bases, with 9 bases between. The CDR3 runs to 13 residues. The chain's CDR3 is CASSLGGVDGYTF. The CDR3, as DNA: TGTGCCAGCAGTTTAGGGGGCGTGGATGGCTACACCTTC.

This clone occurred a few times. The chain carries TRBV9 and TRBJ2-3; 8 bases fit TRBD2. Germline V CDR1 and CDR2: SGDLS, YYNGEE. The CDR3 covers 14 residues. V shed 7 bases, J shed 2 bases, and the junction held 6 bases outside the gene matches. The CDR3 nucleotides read TGTGCCAGCGGCGGGGGACTAGTCACAGATACGCAGTATTTT. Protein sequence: CASGGGLVTDTQYF.

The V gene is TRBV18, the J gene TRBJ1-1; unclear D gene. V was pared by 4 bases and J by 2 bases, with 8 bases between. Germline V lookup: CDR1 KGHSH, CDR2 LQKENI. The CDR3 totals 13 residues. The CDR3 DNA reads TGTGCCAGCTCACAGGAGCTAAACACTGAAGCTTTCTTT. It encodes CASSQELNTEAFF.

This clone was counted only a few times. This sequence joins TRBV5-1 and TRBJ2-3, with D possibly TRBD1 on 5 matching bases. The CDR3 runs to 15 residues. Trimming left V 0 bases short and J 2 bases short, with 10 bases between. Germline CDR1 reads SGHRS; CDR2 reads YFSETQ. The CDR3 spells CASSLETVNTDTQYF. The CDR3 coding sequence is TGCGCCAGCAGCTTGGAGACAGTAAACACAGATACGCAGTATTTT.

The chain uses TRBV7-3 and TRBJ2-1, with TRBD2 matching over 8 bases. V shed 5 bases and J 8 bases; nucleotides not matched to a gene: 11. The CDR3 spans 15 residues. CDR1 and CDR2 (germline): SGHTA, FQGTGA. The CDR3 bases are TGTGCCAGCAGCGTGACCGGGACTAGTCTCCATGAGCAGTTCTTC. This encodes CASSVTGTSLHEQFF.

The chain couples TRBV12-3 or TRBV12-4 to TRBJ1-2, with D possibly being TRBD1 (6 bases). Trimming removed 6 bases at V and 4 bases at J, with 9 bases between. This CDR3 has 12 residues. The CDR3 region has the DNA TGTGCCAGCAGGGGACAATTCTATGGCTACACCTTC. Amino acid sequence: CASRGQFYGYTF.